This is a list of T cell receptor beta chains from one sample in a study of OX40 agonist ivuxolimab in advanced cancers. Sequencing used immunoSEQ multiplex PCR; TCRdb keeps in-frame clones, though not all of them. The sample contains some 60,000 clones, almost 95% of which appear only once. The sample here was CD4+ or CD8+ T cells sorted from blood, taken in a trial of the OX40 agonist ivuxolimab. Receptor source: an adult with an advanced solid tumor such as melanoma, head and neck, liver or kidney cancer. Each CDR3 is given with its conserved first and last residue. Each record gives: clone size, D gene, J gene, V gene, CDR3 DNA, CDR3 protein. The D gene is left open where the match is weak. Some rows have no size entry. The others give once, few or many, or a class for an expanded clone.

NA,TRBD1,TRBJ2-7,TRBV5-4,TGTGCCAGCAGCCCGGGACAGGGAGCTTCCTACGAGCAGTACTTC,CASSPGQGASYEQYF
NA,TRBD1,TRBJ1-1,TRBV11-1,TGTGCCAGCAGCTTAATGGGACAGGTTTTTCGCACTGAAGCTTTCTTT,CASSLMGQVFRTEAFF
NA,NA,TRBJ2-1,TRBV9,TGTGCCAGCAGCGGAGGGGCGGGGCCATTAAATGAGCAGTTCTTC,CASSGGAGPLNEQFF
NA,NA,TRBJ2-7,TRBV11-3,TGTGCCAGCAGGCCGGACTCCCTCTCCTACGAGCAGTACTTC,CASRPDSLSYEQYF
NA,NA,TRBJ2-5,TRBV14,TGTGCCAGCAGCCACTGGGAGAAAGAGACCCAGTACTTC,CASSHWEKETQYF
NA,TRBD2,TRBJ2-7,TRBV7-6,TGTGCCAGCAGCCCTGGGACTAGCGGCTACGAGCAGTACTTC,CASSPGTSGYEQYF
NA,NA,TRBJ1-2,TRBV5-1,TGCGCCAGCAGCTTCGGACTCAAAAGGAGGGATGGCTACACCTTC,CASSFGLKRRDGYTF
NA,TRBD1,TRBJ2-7,TRBV19,TGTGCCAGTAGTGACCGGGACAGAGCCTACGAGCAGTACTTC,CASSDRDRAYEQYF
NA,TRBD1,TRBJ2-4,TRBV4-2,TGTGCCAGCAGCCATCCCGGACAGGGCATAAACATTCAGTACTTC,CASSHPGQGINIQYF
NA,NA,TRBJ2-7,TRBV20-1,TGCAGTGCTAGCGAGAGTTACGAGCAGTACTTC,CSASESYEQYF
once,NA,TRBJ2-1,TRBV13,TGTGCCAGCAGCTCCCGACTTCCCTGGGAATACAATGAGCAGTTCTTC,CASSSRLPWEYNEQFF
NA,NA,TRBJ1-1,TRBV19,TGTGCCAGTAGTATAGAGTATACAGACATGAACACTGAAGCTTTCTTT,CASSIEYTDMNTEAFF
NA,NA,TRBJ1-5,TRBV27,TGTGCCAGCAGTTTATCTAGGTATAGCAATCAGCCCCAGCATTTT,CASSLSRYSNQPQHF
NA,NA,TRBJ1-5,TRBV4-3,TGCGCCAGCAGCCAAGATATTGGAGGGTTTAGCAATCAGCCCCAGCATTTT,CASSQDIGGFSNQPQHF
NA,NA,TRBJ2-7,TRBV7-9,TGTGCCAGCAGCTTAGTAGGGGACTCCTACGAGCAGTACTTC,CASSLVGDSYEQYF
NA,NA,TRBJ2-1,TRBV5-1,TGCGCCAGCAGCTTGGGAGGGGCTGAAAACAATGAGCAGTTCTTC,CASSLGGAENNEQFF
NA,TRBD1,TRBJ1-3,TRBV7-9,TGTGCCAGCAGCCCAGGGGGCTCTGGAAACACCATATATTTT,CASSPGGSGNTIYF
NA,TRBD1,TRBJ2-7,TRBV27,TGTGCCAGCAGTTTATGGGGACAGGGTACCCACGAGCAGTACTTC,CASSLWGQGTHEQYF
NA,NA,TRBJ1-4,TRBV7-9,TGTGCCAGCAGCTTAAACGTCCGAGCAACTAATGAAAAACTGTTTTTT,CASSLNVRATNEKLFF
NA,NA,TRBJ2-5,TRBV5-6,TGTGCCAGCAGCTTGGCCGGGCGGGGCAATGTGGAGACCCAGTACTTC,CASSLAGRGNVETQYF
NA,TRBD1,TRBJ1-2,TRBV4-3,TGCGCCAGCAGCCAAGAATCTAGGACAGGGGTTTATGGCTACACCTTC,CASSQESRTGVYGYTF
NA,TRBD2,TRBJ2-3,TRBV27,TGTGCCAGCAGAAGTGGACTAGATGGGTTGGATACGCAGTATTTT,CASRSGLDGLDTQYF
once,NA,TRBJ1-2,TRBV7-6,TGTGCCAGCAGCCCTGGGGGAGCCTATGGCTACACCTTC,CASSPGGAYGYTF
NA,NA,TRBJ2-7,TRBV6-5,TGTGCCAGCTCCGCGGCTACTTACGAGCAGTACTTC,CASSAATYEQYF
NA,NA,TRBJ2-7,TRBV2,TGTGCCAGCAGCGGCCCCGCTTCAAACTACGAGCAGTACTTC,CASSGPASNYEQYF
few,TRBD2,TRBJ2-2,TRBV4-2,TGTGCCAGCAGCCCCGCCGGGACTACCCACACCGGGGAGCTGTTTTTT,CASSPAGTTHTGELFF
once,TRBD2,TRBJ2-1,TRBV5-5,TGTGCCAGCAGCTTCCGGCTAGCGGGAGGGTTCGGCAATGAGCAGTTCTTC,CASSFRLAGGFGNEQFF
NA,TRBD2,TRBJ2-1,TRBV9,TGTGCCAGCAGCGTAGGCGGGAGTTCCAGCTCCTACAATGAGCAGTTCTTC,CASSVGGSSSSYNEQFF
NA,TRBD2,TRBJ2-7,TRBV11-2,TGTGCCAGCAGAATCAGCGGGAGTCGGGCCTACGAGCAGTACTTC,CASRISGSRAYEQYF
NA,NA,TRBJ1-2,TRBV7-9,TGTGCCAGCAGCTTATGGGAAAACTATGGCTACACCTTC,CASSLWENYGYTF
NA,TRBD2,TRBJ2-7,TRBV4-3,TGCGCCAGCAGCCAAGGTCTACTAGCGAAGAGCTCCTACGAGCAGTACTTC,CASSQGLLAKSSYEQYF
NA,NA,TRBJ1-5,TRBV7-2,TGTGCCAGCAGCTTAGCGGTCGGAGGACAGCCCCAGCATTTT,CASSLAVGGQPQHF
NA,NA,TRBJ2-7,TRBV6-5,TGTGCCAGCAGTTTCCCCGAAGGTCAGCAGTACTTC,CASSFPEGQQYF
NA,TRBD2,TRBJ2-1,TRBV29-1,TGCAGCGTTGAAGGTTTTGGGACTAAGAGCTCCTACAATGAGCAGTTCTTC,CSVEGFGTKSSYNEQFF
NA,NA,TRBJ2-3,TRBV4-3,TGCGCCAGCAGCCAAGATCTTCGCTGGCAAGACACAGATACGCAGTATTTT,CASSQDLRWQDTDTQYF
NA,NA,TRBJ1-2,TRBV19,TGTGCCAGTAGTATATATGTTACGGGGGGCTTCTATGGCTACACCTTC,CASSIYVTGGFYGYTF
NA,NA,TRBJ2-7,TRBV27,TGTGCCAGCAGCGAAGTGAGGACGGAGCCCTACGAGCAGTACTTC,CASSEVRTEPYEQYF